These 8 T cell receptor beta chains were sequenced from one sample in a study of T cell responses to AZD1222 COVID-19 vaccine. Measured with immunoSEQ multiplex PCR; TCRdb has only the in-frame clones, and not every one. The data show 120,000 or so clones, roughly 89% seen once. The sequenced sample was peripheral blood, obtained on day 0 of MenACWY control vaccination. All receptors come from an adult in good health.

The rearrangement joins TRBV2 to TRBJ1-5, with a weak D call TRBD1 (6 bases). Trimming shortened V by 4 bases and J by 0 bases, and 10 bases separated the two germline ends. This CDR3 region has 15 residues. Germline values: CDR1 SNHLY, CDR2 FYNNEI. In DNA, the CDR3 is TGTGCCAGCAGTGTTGGACAGATTAGCAATCAGCCCCAGCATTTT. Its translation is CASSVGQISNQPQHF.

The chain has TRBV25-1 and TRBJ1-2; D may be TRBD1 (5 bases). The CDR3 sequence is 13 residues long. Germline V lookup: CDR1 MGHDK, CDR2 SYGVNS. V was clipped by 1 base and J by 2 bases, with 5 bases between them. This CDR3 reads CASSESGNYGYTF. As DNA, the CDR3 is TGTGCCAGCAGTGAATCAGGGAACTATGGCTACACCTTC.

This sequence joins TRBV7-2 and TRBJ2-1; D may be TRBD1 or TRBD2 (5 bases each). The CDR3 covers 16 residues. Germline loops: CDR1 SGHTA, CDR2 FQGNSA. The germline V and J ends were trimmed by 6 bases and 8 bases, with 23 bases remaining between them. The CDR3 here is CASSSPGTPRADEQFF. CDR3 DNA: TGTGCCAGCAGTTCCCCCGGGACCCCTAGAGCCGATGAGCAGTTCTTC.

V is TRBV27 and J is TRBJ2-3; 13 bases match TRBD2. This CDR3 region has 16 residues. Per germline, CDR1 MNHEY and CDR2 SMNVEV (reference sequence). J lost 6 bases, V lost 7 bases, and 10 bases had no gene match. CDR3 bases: TGTGCCAGCAAGACCGGGACTAGCGGGATGAGTGATACGCAGTATTTT. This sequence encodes CASKTGTSGMSDTQYF.

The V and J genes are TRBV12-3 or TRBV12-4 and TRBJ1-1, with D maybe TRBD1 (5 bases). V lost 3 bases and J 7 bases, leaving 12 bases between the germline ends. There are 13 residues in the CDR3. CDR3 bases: TGTGCCAGCAGTTTCGGGGGAAGGTTTGAAGCTTTCTTT. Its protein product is CASSFGGRFEAFF.

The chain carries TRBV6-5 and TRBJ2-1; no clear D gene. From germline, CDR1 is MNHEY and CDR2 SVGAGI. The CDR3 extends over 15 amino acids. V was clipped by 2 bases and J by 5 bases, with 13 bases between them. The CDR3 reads CASSYTRYPHNEQFF. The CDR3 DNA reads TGTGCCAGCAGTTACACGAGGTATCCCCACAATGAGCAGTTCTTC.

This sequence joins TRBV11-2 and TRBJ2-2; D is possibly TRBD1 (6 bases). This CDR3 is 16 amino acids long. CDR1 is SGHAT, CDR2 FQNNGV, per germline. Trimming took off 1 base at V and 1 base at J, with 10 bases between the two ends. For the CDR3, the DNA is TGTGCCAGCAGCTTAGGTCAACAGGGGAACACCGGGGAGCTGTTTTTT. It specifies CASSLGQQGNTGELFF.

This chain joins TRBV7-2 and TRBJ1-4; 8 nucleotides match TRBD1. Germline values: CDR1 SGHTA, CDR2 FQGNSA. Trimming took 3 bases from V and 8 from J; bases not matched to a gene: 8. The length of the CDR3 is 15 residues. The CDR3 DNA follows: TGTGCCAGCAGCTTCGGGGGGACAGGCAGAGAAAAACTGTTTTTT. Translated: CASSFGGTGREKLFF. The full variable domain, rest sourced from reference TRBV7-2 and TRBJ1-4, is GAGVSQSPSNKVTEKGKDVELRCDPISGHTALYWYRQSLGQGLEFLIYFQGNSAPDKSGLPSDRFSAERTGGSVSTLTIQRTQQEDSAVYLCASSFGGTGREKLFFGSGTQLSVL.